This T cell receptor (beta chain) was sequenced during a study of CD8+CD57+ T cells in acquired aplastic anemia. Whole-study context: Sorted CD4+ and CD8+ cell DNA averaged 3.2 ug. The study, taken as a whole, reports: CD8+ Simpson's diversity did not differ significantly between patients and controls. Both patients and controls carried the same twenty-nine CD8+ CDR3 sequences.

Those patients picked for sequencing had displayed CD8+CD57+ cell expansion on flow cytometry. TCR beta VDJ and CDR3 were profiled, and genomic DNA was the template. TCRdb re-called the reads with MiXCR, one entry per CDR3 protein. The sample holds 180,000 or so distinct CDR3 sequences, 48% seen once. This CDR3 has 16 amino acids. Germline V gene data show CDR1 as LGHNT and CDR2 as FRNRAP. V lost 1 base, J lost 4 bases, and 17 bases lay in between. This clonotype was recorded at least ten times. Its target is unknown. The chain couples TRBV12-5 to TRBJ2-7; D is unresolved. The sequenced material came from sorted CD4+, CD8+, or CD8+CD57+ T cells (not recorded which) from PBMCs. This receptor was identified in a human donor with aplastic anemia. The CDR3: CASGLGSAISVYEQYF. The DNA for the CDR3 is TGTGCTAGTGGTTTGGGGTCCGCGATCTCGGTGTACGAGCAGTACTTC.